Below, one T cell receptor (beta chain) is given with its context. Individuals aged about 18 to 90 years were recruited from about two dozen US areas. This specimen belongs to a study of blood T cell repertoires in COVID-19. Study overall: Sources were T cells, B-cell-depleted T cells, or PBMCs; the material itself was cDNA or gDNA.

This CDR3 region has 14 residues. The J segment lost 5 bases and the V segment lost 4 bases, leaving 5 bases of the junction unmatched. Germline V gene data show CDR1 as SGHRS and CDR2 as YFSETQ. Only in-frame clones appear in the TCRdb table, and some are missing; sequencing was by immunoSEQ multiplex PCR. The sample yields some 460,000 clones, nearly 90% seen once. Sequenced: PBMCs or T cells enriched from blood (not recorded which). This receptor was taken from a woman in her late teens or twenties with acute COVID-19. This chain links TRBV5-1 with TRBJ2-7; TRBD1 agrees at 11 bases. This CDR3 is CASSMGQGDDEQYF. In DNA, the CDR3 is TGCGCCAGCAGCATGGGACAGGGGGACGACGAGCAGTACTTC.